The 26 T cell receptor beta chains listed next were all sequenced from one sample in a study of blood T cell repertoires in COVID-19. Only in-frame clones appear in the TCRdb table, and some are missing; sequencing was by immunoSEQ multiplex PCR. The data show over 25,000 clones, with roughly 82% seen just once and approximately 12% held by the top ten. The specimen was peripheral blood. The receptor set was obtained from a human donor in a cohort sampled during active COVID-19.

V usage is TRBV7-2 and J usage is TRBJ2-5; 7 bases match TRBD1. V lost 5 bases, J lost 4 bases, and 7 bases stayed unmatched. This CDR3 comprises 14 residues. Germline CDR1 SGHTA, CDR2 FQGNSA. The CDR3 DNA is TGTGCCAGCAGCCAGGGGACAGCAGGAGAGACCCAGTACTTC. The encoded protein is CASSQGTAGETQYF.

The rearrangement joins TRBV27 to TRBJ1-5; TRBD1 agrees at 7 bases. Looked up from germline, CDR1 is MNHEY and CDR2 is SMNVEV (reference sequence). The CDR3 sequence is 14 residues long. With V trimmed by 7 bases and J by 2 bases, 5 bases remained unmatched. The CDR3 DNA reads as TGTGCCAGCAAGACAGGGTTGGGCAATCAGCCCCAGCATTTT. It encodes CASKTGLGNQPQHF.

The chain recombines TRBV14 with TRBJ1-1, with TRBD1 matching over 8 bases. Germline V gene data show CDR1 as SGHDN and CDR2 as FVKESK. V was clipped by 4 bases and J by 1 base; unmatched bases: 5. This CDR3 spans 15 amino acids. CDR3 region: CASSPGTGGNTEAFF. The CDR3 bases are TGTGCCAGCAGCCCTGGGACAGGCGGGAACACTGAAGCTTTCTTT.

This chain uses TRBV20-1 with TRBJ2-2, with D hard to call. CDR1 is DFQATT, CDR2 SNEGSKA, per germline (reference sequence). The CDR3 extends over 12 amino acids. The ends were cut back, 3 bases at V and 11 bases at J, with 13 bases in the middle. The CDR3 spells CSASIRSGELFF. CDR3 DNA sequence: TGCAGTGCTAGTATTCGATCGGGTGAGCTGTTTTTT.

The chain combines TRBV7-9 with TRBJ2-3; D might be TRBD1 (7 bases). Between the trimmed V and J ends, which lost 6 bases and 9 bases, there was a span of 22 bases. CDR1 is SEHNR and CDR2 is FQNEAQ in the germline V gene (reference sequence). This CDR3 has 15 amino acids. Here the CDR3 DNA reads TGTGCCAGCAGTCTAGGAGACAGGGCCGCGGGGACGCAGTATTTT. This encodes CASSLGDRAAGTQYF.

The gene calls are TRBV11-2 and TRBJ1-5; weak D call: TRBD1 (6 bases). Germline V gene data show CDR1 as SGHAT and CDR2 as FQNNGV. The CDR3 contains 14 residues. Deletions cut 0 bases from V and 8 bases from J, with 11 bases between. CDR3 DNA: TGTGCCAGCAGCTTAGACAGGGGCAGGAAGCCCCAGCATTTT. It codes for CASSLDRGRKPQHF.

The chain recombines TRBV7-6 with TRBJ2-7, with D possibly matching TRBD1 (6 bases). CDR1 is SGHVS and CDR2 is FNYEAQ in the germline V gene. CDR3 length equals 16 residues. Trimming shortened V by 1 base and J by 4 bases, and 17 bases separated the two germline ends. The chain's CDR3 is CASSLDSTGYIYEQYF. The CDR3 coding sequence is TGTGCCAGCAGCTTAGATAGTACAGGGTACATTTACGAGCAGTACTTC. Using reference TRBV7-6 and TRBJ2-7 for the parts outside the CDR3, the full variable domain is GAGVSQSPRYKVTKRGQDVALRCDPISGHVSLYWYRQALGQGPEFLTYFNYEAQQDKSGLPNDRFSAERPEGSISTLTIQRTEQRDSAMYRCASSLDSTGYIYEQYFGPGTRLTVT.

This chain's CDR3 is CASSLQVAGEKLFF. In DNA form, the CDR3 reads TGTGCCAGCAGTTTACAGGTGGCGGGAGAAAAACTGTTTTTT. The chain uses TRBV6-5 and TRBJ1-4; D may be TRBD1 (5 bases). Germline-derived CDR1 and CDR2 are MNHEY and SVGAGI. Between the trimmed V and J ends, which lost 4 bases and 8 bases, there was a span of 14 bases. This CDR3 comprises 14 residues.

This chain connects TRBV27 to TRBJ1-6; D might be TRBD1 (6 bases). CDR1 and CDR2 from the germline V gene are MNHEY and SMNVEV (reference sequence). Between the trimmed V and J ends, which lost 6 bases and 3 bases, there was a span of 15 bases. The CDR3 totals 16 residues. In nucleotides, the CDR3 is TGTGCCAGCAGCCCCGCGGCGGACAGCTATAATTCACCCCTCCACTTT. Protein sequence: CASSPAADSYNSPLHF.

The rearrangement uses TRBV30 and TRBJ2-7; no clear D. Germline V lookup: CDR1 GTSNPN, CDR2 SVGIG (reference sequence). The V end lost 7 bases, the J end lost 0 bases, and 10 bases lay between the germline ends. The CDR3 is 12 amino acids. CDR3 loop: CAYTKSSYEQYF. The CDR3 coding sequence is TGTGCCTATACGAAGAGCTCCTACGAGCAGTACTTC.

This clone was counted once. This sequence joins TRBV25-1 and TRBJ2-1, with D perhaps matching TRBD1 (5 bases). This CDR3 is 12 amino acids long. Germline V gene data show CDR1 as MGHDK and CDR2 as SYGVNS. With 6 bases removed from V and 4 bases from J, the gap between germline ends came to 7 bases. CDR3 sequence: CASRGHYNEQFF. The CDR3, as DNA: TGTGCCAGCAGAGGACATTACAATGAGCAGTTCTTC.

V gene TRBV5-8 combines with J gene TRBJ2-5; 12 bases align to TRBD2. Germline V lookup: CDR1 SGHTS, CDR2 YDEGEE. The CDR3 spans 16 residues. The V segment lost 0 bases and the J segment 1 base; nucleotides outside the gene matches: 1. CDR3 protein: CASSLGLAGAQETQYF. CDR3 nucleotides: TGTGCCAGCAGCTTGGGACTAGCGGGGGCCCAAGAGACCCAGTACTTC.

V is TRBV6-5 and J is TRBJ2-7; 8 bases are a match to TRBD1. CDR1 is MNHEY and CDR2 is SVGAGI in the germline V gene. J gave up 7 bases and V 6 bases, and 8 bases lay outside the gene matches. CDR3 size: 13 residues. CDR3 sequence reads: CASRPQGAGEQYF. DNA for the CDR3: TGTGCCAGCAGGCCCCAGGGGGCCGGTGAGCAGTACTTC.

The rearrangement links TRBV6-2 or TRBV6-3 to TRBJ2-3; 8 bases are a match to TRBD2. In germline, CDR1 is MNHEY, CDR2 SVGEGT. J gave up 5 bases and V 2 bases, and 6 bases lay outside the gene matches. CDR3 length: 15 residues. CDR3 in DNA: TGTGCCAGCAGTTACGCGGCGGGGGGTCAAGATACGCAGTATTTT. Its translation is CASSYAAGGQDTQYF.

The chain employs TRBV27 and TRBJ1-3; perhaps TRBD1 as D (5 bases). There are 14 residues in the CDR3. V was cut by 5 bases and J by 2 bases, with 10 bases left in between. CDR1 and CDR2 (germline): MNHEY, SMNVEV (reference sequence). The CDR3 DNA reads as TGTGCCAGCAGTGCGGGGACCGCTGGAAACACCATATATTTT. It is translated as CASSAGTAGNTIYF.

This sequence joins TRBV7-2 and TRBJ2-4, with 7 bases identical to TRBD1. The CDR3 covers 16 residues. The junction had 5 bases not matched to a gene; V was cut back by 3 bases and J by 0 bases. Germline loops: CDR1 SGHTA, CDR2 FQGNSA. Here the CDR3 reads CASSLGQKLAKNIQYF. CDR3 coding DNA: TGTGCCAGCAGCTTGGGACAGAAGCTAGCCAAAAACATTCAGTACTTC.

This clone was found a few times. The rearrangement joins TRBV30 to TRBJ1-1; 10 positions match TRBD1. J was trimmed by 1 base and V by 3 bases; bases with no gene match: 5. Germline lookup yields CDR1 GTSNPN and CDR2 SVGIG (reference sequence). This CDR3 contains 15 residues. CDR3 bases: TGTGCCTGGAGGGACAGGGGGGCCGGGAACACTGAAGCTTTCTTT. Protein: CAWRDRGAGNTEAFF.

The CDR3 region is CASSITGSLGEKLFF. CDR3 DNA sequence: TGTGCCAGCAGCATAACAGGCTCGCTGGGTGAAAAACTGTTTTTT. V is TRBV9 and J is TRBJ1-4; perhaps TRBD1 as D (5 bases). Germline V CDR1 and CDR2: SGDLS, YYNGEE. Deletions cut 4 bases from V and 7 bases from J, with 17 bases between. The CDR3 spans 15 residues. Looking up the rest from reference TRBV9 and TRBJ1-4 gives the full variable domain: DSGVTQTPKHLITATGQRVTLRCSPRSGDLSVYWYQQSLDQGLQFLIQYYNGEERAKGNILERFSAQQFPDLHSELNLSSLELGDSALYFCASSITGSLGEKLFFGSGTQLSVL.

The CDR3 region is CASSLAENSPLHF. CDR3 DNA sequence: TGTGCCAGCAGCTTAGCGGAGAATTCACCCCTCCACTTT. The rearrangement joins TRBV7-9 to TRBJ1-6; D remains unclear. Germline CDR1 SEHNR, CDR2 FQNEAQ (reference sequence). The CDR3 loop spans 13 amino acids. V lost 0 bases and J lost 7, with 4 bases in between.

This clone was observed a few times. The chain employs TRBV7-9 and TRBJ1-1; D is unclear. Trimming pared 6 bases from V and 6 bases from J, leaving 14 bases between. CDR3 length equals 13 residues. From germline, CDR1 is SEHNR and CDR2 FQNEAQ (reference sequence). The CDR3: CASSSWSGAEAFF. The CDR3 nucleotides read TGTGCCAGCAGTTCCTGGTCCGGGGCTGAAGCTTTCTTT. The complete variable domain, with remaining parts taken from reference TRBV7-9 and TRBJ1-1, reads DTGVSQNPRHKITKRGQNVTFRCDPISEHNRLYWYRQTLGQGPEFLTYFQNEAQLEKSRLLSDRFSAERPKGSFSTLEIQRTEQGDSAMYLCASSSWSGAEAFFGQGTRLTVV.

The V gene is TRBV5-1, the J gene TRBJ2-1; D is possibly TRBD2 (7 bases). V gave up 4 bases and J gave up 2 bases, with 13 bases separating them. CDR1 SGHRS and CDR2 YFSETQ come from the germline V gene. The CDR3 consists of 15 residues. CDR3 coding DNA: TGCGCCAGCAGCCCGGAGGGGGGGGCCTACAATGAGCAGTTCTTC. Encoded protein: CASSPEGGAYNEQFF.

The V gene is TRBV19, the J gene TRBJ1-5; possibly TRBD1 for D (5 bases). CDR3 length: 12 residues. Trimming pared 5 bases from V and 7 bases from J, leaving 9 bases between. The germline gives CDR1 LNHDA, CDR2 SQIVND (reference sequence). The CDR3 region is CASSSPGQPQHF. The CDR3 region has the DNA TGTGCCAGTAGTTCCCCAGGGCAGCCCCAGCATTTT.

This clone was seen only once. The V call is TRBV4-1, the J call TRBJ2-7; 10 bases are shared with TRBD2. Germline loops: CDR1 MGHRA, CDR2 YSYEKL. This CDR3 contains 15 residues. The V gene end was trimmed by 0 bases and the J gene end by 6 bases; junction bases not matched to a gene: 5. In nucleotides, the CDR3 is TGCGCCAGCAGCCAAGACCTAGCGGGGGTTATCGAGCAGTACTTC. Its protein product is CASSQDLAGVIEQYF.

The V call is TRBV19, the J call TRBJ1-4; 7 bases agree with TRBD1. This CDR3 is 14 amino acids long. The germline V gene has CDR1 LNHDA and CDR2 SQIVND (reference sequence). The junction had 7 bases not matched to a gene; V was cut back by 4 bases and J by 8 bases. The CDR3 coding sequence is TGTGCCAGTAGTACTACAGGGGTTCGGGAAAAACTGTTTTTT. Protein sequence: CASSTTGVREKLFF.

This clone was observed once. This chain joins TRBV29-1 and TRBJ2-1; TRBD2 aligns across 7 bases. The CDR3 totals 14 residues. Germline V gives CDR1 SQVTM, CDR2 ANQGSEA. The trim removed 0 bases at V and 8 bases at J, leaving 7 bases unmatched. The CDR3 sequence is CSVEEGGGGYEQFF. The CDR3 DNA sequence: TGCAGCGTTGAAGAGGGCGGGGGAGGCTATGAGCAGTTCTTC.

The rearrangement uses TRBV5-1 and TRBJ2-7, with TRBD1 as a possible D gene (6 bases). The CDR3 sequence is 14 residues long. Germline assignment: CDR1 SGHRS and CDR2 YFSETQ. Trimming took 2 bases from V and 3 from J, leaving 12 bases between them. The DNA of the CDR3 is TGCGCCAGCAGCTTTTCCCGGGACAACTACGAGCAGTACTTC. Residues: CASSFSRDNYEQYF.